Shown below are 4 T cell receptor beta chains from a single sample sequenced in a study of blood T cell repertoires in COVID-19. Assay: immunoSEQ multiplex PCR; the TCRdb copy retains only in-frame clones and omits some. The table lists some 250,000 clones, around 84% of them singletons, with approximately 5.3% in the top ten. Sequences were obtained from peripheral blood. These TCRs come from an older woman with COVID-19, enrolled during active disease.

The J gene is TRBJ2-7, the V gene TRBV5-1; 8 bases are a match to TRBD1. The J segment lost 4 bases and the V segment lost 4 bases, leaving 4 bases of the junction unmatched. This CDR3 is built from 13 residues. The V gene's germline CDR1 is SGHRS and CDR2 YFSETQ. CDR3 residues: CASSVGQVYEQYF. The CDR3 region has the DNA TGCGCCAGCAGCGTGGGACAGGTTTACGAGCAGTACTTC.

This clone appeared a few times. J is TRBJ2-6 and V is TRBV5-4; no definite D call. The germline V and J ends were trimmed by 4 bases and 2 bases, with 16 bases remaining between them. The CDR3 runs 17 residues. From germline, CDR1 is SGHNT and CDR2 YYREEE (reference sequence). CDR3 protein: CASSSQRAITGANVLTF. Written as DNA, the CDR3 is TGTGCCAGCAGCAGCCAAAGAGCGATCACTGGGGCCAACGTCCTGACTTTC.

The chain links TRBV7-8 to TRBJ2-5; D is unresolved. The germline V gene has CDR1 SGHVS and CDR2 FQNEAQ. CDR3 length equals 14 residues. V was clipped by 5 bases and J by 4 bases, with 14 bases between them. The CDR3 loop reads CASSPLTQSETQYF. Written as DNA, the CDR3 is TGTGCCAGCAGCCCCCTGACTCAATCAGAGACCCAGTACTTC.

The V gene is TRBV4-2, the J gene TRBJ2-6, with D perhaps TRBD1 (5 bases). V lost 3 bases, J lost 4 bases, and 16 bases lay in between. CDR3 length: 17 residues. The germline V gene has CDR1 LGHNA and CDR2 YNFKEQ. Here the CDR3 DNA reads TGTGCCAGCAGCCAGACCCCCCAGGGTACCGGGGCCAACGTCCTGACTTTC. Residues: CASSQTPQGTGANVLTF.